Reported below is one T cell receptor (beta chain). The V gene lost 3 bases and the J gene lost 2 bases, with 13 bases spanning the gap. The CDR3 runs 15 residues. Germline V CDR1 and CDR2: ENHRY, SYGVKD. These data come from a study of memory CD4+ T cells and cytomegalovirus serostatus. Method: immunoSEQ multiplex PCR; TCRdb's copy keeps in-frame clones and lacks some. The table lists 25,000 or so clones, roughly three quarters of them singletons. The sort gate was single viable CD3+CD4+CD8-CD45RO+ cells for memory CD4+ T cells. Input material: memory CD4+ T cells from blood. The sequence came from an adult in good health and CMV-seronegative. The chain uses TRBV10-3 and TRBJ2-5; possibly TRBD2 for D (7 bases). The CDR3: CAISDEGGMQETQYF. The CDR3 DNA reads as TGTGCCATCAGTGACGAGGGGGGGATGCAAGAGACCCAGTACTTC.